Reported below is one T cell receptor (beta chain). Its target is unknown. This sample stems from a study of OX40 agonist ivuxolimab in advanced cancers. Study context: One patient with hepatocellular carcinoma and two with cutaneous melanoma, three in all, had partial responses.

Points from the study as a whole: Averaging showed that CD8+ T cells had more expanded clones than CD4+ did. No antigen was identified for the clonally expanded peripheral T cells. Blood T cells, both CD4+ and CD8+, expanded clonally by week 6 at 0.1 to 3.0 mg/kg.

The repertoire was sequenced with immunoSEQ multiplex PCR; TCRdb's copy has only in-frame clones and lacks some. The table shows roughly 71,000 clones, with 85% occurring only once. The CDR3 covers 15 residues. Germline values: CDR1 SNHLY, CDR2 FYNNEI. The V segment lost 5 bases and the J segment 2 bases; nucleotides outside the gene matches: 8. The chain joins TRBV2 to TRBJ2-7, with 8 bases identical to TRBD1. The clonotype was recovered from an adult with an advanced solid tumor such as melanoma, head and neck, liver or kidney cancer. The source material was CD4+ or CD8+ T cells sorted from blood, sampled in a trial of the OX40 agonist ivuxolimab. The CDR3 sequence is CASSLDRERTYEQYF. As DNA, the CDR3 is TGTGCCAGCAGTTTGGACAGGGAGAGAACCTACGAGCAGTACTTC.